This T cell receptor beta chain was retrieved from a study of T cell repertoires in cytomegalovirus infection. The wider study: Public TCR beta signatures provided an indication of both CMV infection and a matching HLA type. Study-wide points: The response measured ex vivo was dominated by TCR beta clonotypes (HLA-C-restricted and CMV-specific).

V lost 3 bases and J 2 bases, leaving 16 bases between the germline ends. Germline lookup yields CDR1 KGHSH and CDR2 LQKENI. The CDR3 consists of 16 residues. TCRdb passed the reads through MiXCR, listing each CDR3 protein once. Here the sample spans about 310,000 distinct CDR3 sequences, under 20% being singletons. Of note for this clonotype: What it binds is not known.

The sample consisted of PBMCs. The source is a human donor in good health (CMV status not recorded). Some clones in this sample may be carry-over from other donors' samples. This chain joins TRBV18 and TRBJ1-1; the D gene is possibly TRBD1 (5 bases). The CDR3 loop is CASSPRAGVANTEAFF. In DNA form, the CDR3 reads TGTGCCAGCTCACCTCGGGCGGGGGTGGCTAACACTGAAGCTTTCTTT.